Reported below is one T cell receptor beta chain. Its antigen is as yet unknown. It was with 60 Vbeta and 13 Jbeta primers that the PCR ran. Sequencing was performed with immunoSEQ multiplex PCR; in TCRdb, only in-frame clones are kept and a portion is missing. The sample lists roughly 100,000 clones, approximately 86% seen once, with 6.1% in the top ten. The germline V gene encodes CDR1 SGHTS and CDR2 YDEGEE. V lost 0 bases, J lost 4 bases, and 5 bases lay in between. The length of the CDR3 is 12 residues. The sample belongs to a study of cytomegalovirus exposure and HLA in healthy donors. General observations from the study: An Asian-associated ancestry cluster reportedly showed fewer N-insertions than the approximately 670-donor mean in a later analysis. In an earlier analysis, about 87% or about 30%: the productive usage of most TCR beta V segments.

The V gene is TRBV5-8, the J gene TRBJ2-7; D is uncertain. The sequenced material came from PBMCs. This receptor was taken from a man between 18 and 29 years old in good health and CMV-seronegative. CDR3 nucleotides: TGTGCCAGCAGCTTGGTACTATACGAGCAGTACTTC. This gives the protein CASSLVLYEQYF.